The following is a T cell receptor beta chain sequence with its context. The antigen is undetermined. V shed 3 bases and J shed 5 bases, with 17 bases lying between them. From germline, CDR1 is MDHEN and CDR2 SYDVKM. The CDR3 has 16 amino acids. Generated by immunoSEQ multiplex PCR, the TCRdb table keeps only in-frame clones and is missing some. The sample contains roughly 120,000 clones, 88% of which appear only once. The data originate from a study of PD-1 blockade in mismatch repair-deficient tumors. Study-wide context: All were previously treated, progressing patients with eleven to twelve mismatch repair-deficient cancer types.

PCR or immunohistochemistry showed mismatch repair deficiency in every enrolled patient. Three pembrolizumab responders had their TCRs sequenced. Study-level results: Rapid post-treatment expansion, then contraction, generally preceding radiologic response, marked tumor-resident clones.

This sequence originates from an adult with mismatch repair-deficient cancer. This specimen consisted of peripheral blood, obtained approximately 72 weeks after starting pembrolizumab. The chain joins TRBV28 to TRBJ2-1; D is perhaps TRBD1 or TRBD2 (5 bases each). CDR3 sequence (DNA): TGTGCCAGCAGTTTTTCGGGGACCGACGGAAACAATGAGCAGTTCTTC. Its translation is CASSFSGTDGNNEQFF.